A selection of T cell receptor beta chains follows, all from one sample in a study of control samples from healthy donors and cancer patients. Profiled with immunoSEQ multiplex PCR; TCRdb holds only in-frame clones, not every one. The sample includes fewer than 120,000 clones, approximately 87% of them seen just once. What was sequenced was PBMCs. Receptors were obtained from a woman aged 55-69 years with lung cancer. Each CDR3 is given with its conserved first and last residue. Fields, in order: CDR3 DNA, CDR3 protein, clone size, D gene, V gene, J gene. The D gene is left open where the match is weak. Clone sizes are given selectively: once, few, many, or a class where the clone is expanded.

cdr3_nt: TGTGCCAGCAGGTTCGGGGCCCCAGATACGCAGTATTTT
cdr3_aa: CASRFGAPDTQYF
clone_size: NA
d_call: NA
v_call: TRBV27
j_call: TRBJ2-3

cdr3_nt: TGTGCCATCAGACAGGGGCCCAATCAGCCCCAGCATTTT
cdr3_aa: CAIRQGPNQPQHF
clone_size: NA
d_call: TRBD1
v_call: TRBV10-3
j_call: TRBJ1-5

cdr3_nt: TGTGCCAGCAGCGTGGACAGAAACACTGAAGCTTTCTTT
cdr3_aa: CASSVDRNTEAFF
clone_size: NA
d_call: NA
v_call: TRBV7-9
j_call: TRBJ1-1

cdr3_nt: TGCGCCAGCAGCCAAGTAGGTTTTGTGGCAGGGGGAGATACGCAGTATTTT
cdr3_aa: CASSQVGFVAGGDTQYF
clone_size: NA
d_call: TRBD1
v_call: TRBV4-1
j_call: TRBJ2-3

cdr3_nt: TGTGCCAGCAGTAGGACGGGCGGCACTGAAGCTTTCTTT
cdr3_aa: CASSRTGGTEAFF
clone_size: NA
d_call: NA
v_call: TRBV25-1
j_call: TRBJ1-1

cdr3_nt: TGTGCCAGCAATTTGAATGACGGTGAGCAGTTCTTC
cdr3_aa: CASNLNDGEQFF
clone_size: NA
d_call: NA
v_call: TRBV12-3/TRBV12-4
j_call: TRBJ2-1

cdr3_nt: TGTGCCAGCAGCTCCGGGACAGGGCTCACTGAAGCTTTCTTT
cdr3_aa: CASSSGTGLTEAFF
clone_size: NA
d_call: TRBD1
v_call: TRBV7-9
j_call: TRBJ1-1

cdr3_nt: TGTGCCAGCAGCCAAGATCTTGGGGGGTCGGGATATGGCTACACCTTC
cdr3_aa: CASSQDLGGSGYGYTF
clone_size: NA
d_call: NA
v_call: TRBV3-1/TRBV3-2
j_call: TRBJ1-2

cdr3_nt: TGTGCCAGCAGTTTGGCCATTCTAGGAGATACGCAGTATTTT
cdr3_aa: CASSLAILGDTQYF
clone_size: NA
d_call: NA
v_call: TRBV27
j_call: TRBJ2-3

cdr3_nt: TGTGCCAGCAGCCAAGCTAACTACGAGCAGTACTTC
cdr3_aa: CASSQANYEQYF
clone_size: NA
d_call: NA
v_call: TRBV14
j_call: TRBJ2-7

cdr3_nt: TGCGCCAGCAGCTTGCAGGGGGCTGATGGGGAAAAACTGTTTTTT
cdr3_aa: CASSLQGADGEKLFF
clone_size: NA
d_call: TRBD1
v_call: TRBV5-1
j_call: TRBJ1-4

cdr3_nt: TGCGCCAGCAGTGAGCGAAGGGCCAGAAGACACACCTTC
cdr3_aa: CASSERRARRHTF
clone_size: NA
d_call: NA
v_call: TRBV10-2
j_call: TRBJ1-2

cdr3_nt: TGCAGCGTTGCTAGATCTGGGGCCAACGTCCTGACTTTC
cdr3_aa: CSVARSGANVLTF
clone_size: few
d_call: NA
v_call: TRBV29-1
j_call: TRBJ2-6

cdr3_nt: TGCAGTGCTAGTGCTGGGTCCTATGGCTACACCTTC
cdr3_aa: CSASAGSYGYTF
clone_size: NA
d_call: NA
v_call: TRBV20-1
j_call: TRBJ1-2

cdr3_nt: TGCGCCAGCAGCTTGGGTGCAACTAATGAAAAACTGTTTTTT
cdr3_aa: CASSLGATNEKLFF
clone_size: NA
d_call: NA
v_call: TRBV5-1
j_call: TRBJ1-4

cdr3_nt: TGCGCCAGCAGCTTGGGCGAACCTTCACGGGCCCAGTACTTC
cdr3_aa: CASSLGEPSRAQYF
clone_size: NA
d_call: NA
v_call: TRBV5-1
j_call: TRBJ2-5

cdr3_nt: TGTGCCAGCTCACCAAGGGAGGGTGACTATGGCTACACCTTC
cdr3_aa: CASSPREGDYGYTF
clone_size: NA
d_call: NA
v_call: TRBV18
j_call: TRBJ1-2

cdr3_nt: TGTGCCAGCAGCACGGCAGGGGCTTTCTTT
cdr3_aa: CASSTAGAFF
clone_size: NA
d_call: NA
v_call: TRBV6-9
j_call: TRBJ1-1

cdr3_nt: TGTGCCAGCAGCGAACGGACTAGCGGGGAATTTGCTGGGGCCAACGTCCTGACTTTC
cdr3_aa: CASSERTSGEFAGANVLTF
clone_size: few
d_call: TRBD2
v_call: TRBV3-1/TRBV3-2
j_call: TRBJ2-6

cdr3_nt: TGTGCCAGAAAGGGGGTCCTAAAGCGCAATCAGCCCCAGCATTTT
cdr3_aa: CARKGVLKRNQPQHF
clone_size: NA
d_call: NA
v_call: TRBV19
j_call: TRBJ1-5

cdr3_nt: TGCAGCGTTGTCCGGGACAGGGGTCCGTATGGCTACACCTTC
cdr3_aa: CSVVRDRGPYGYTF
clone_size: NA
d_call: TRBD1
v_call: TRBV29-1
j_call: TRBJ1-2

cdr3_nt: TGTGCCAGCTCACTCTCCCTCAAATCAAATGAGCAGTTCTTC
cdr3_aa: CASSLSLKSNEQFF
clone_size: few
d_call: NA
v_call: TRBV18
j_call: TRBJ2-1

cdr3_nt: TGCAGTGCTAGTCCGACTAGCGGGGGTAACGAGCAGTACTTC
cdr3_aa: CSASPTSGGNEQYF
clone_size: NA
d_call: TRBD2
v_call: TRBV20-1
j_call: TRBJ2-7

cdr3_nt: TGTGCCAGCAGCCCAGGTCTAGCGAATAACACCCCTCGAAAAGGAACGTGGTCCTACAATGAGCAGTTCTTC
cdr3_aa: CASSPGLANNTPRKGTWSYNEQFF
clone_size: NA
d_call: NA
v_call: TRBV28
j_call: TRBJ2-1